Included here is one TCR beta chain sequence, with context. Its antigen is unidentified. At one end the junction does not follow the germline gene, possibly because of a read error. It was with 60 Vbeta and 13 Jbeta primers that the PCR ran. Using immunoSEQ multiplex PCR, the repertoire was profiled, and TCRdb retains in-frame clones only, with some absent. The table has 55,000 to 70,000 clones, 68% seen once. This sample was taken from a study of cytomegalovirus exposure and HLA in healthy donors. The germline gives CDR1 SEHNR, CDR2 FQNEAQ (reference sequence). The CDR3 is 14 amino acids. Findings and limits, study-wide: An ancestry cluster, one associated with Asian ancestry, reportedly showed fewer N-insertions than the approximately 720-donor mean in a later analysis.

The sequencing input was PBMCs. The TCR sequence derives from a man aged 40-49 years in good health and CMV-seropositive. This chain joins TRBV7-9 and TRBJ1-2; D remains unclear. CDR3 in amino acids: CSSSLSSVEGGYTF. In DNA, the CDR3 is TGTTCCAGCAGCTTATCGTCTGTTGAGGGTGGCTACACCTTC. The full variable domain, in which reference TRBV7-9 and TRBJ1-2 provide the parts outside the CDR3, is DTGVSQNPRHKITKRGQNVTFRCDPISEHNRLYWYRQTLGQGPEFLTYFQNEAQLEKSRLLSDRFSAERPKGSFSTLEIQRTEQGDSAMYLCSSSLSSVEGGYTFGSGTRLTVV.